A selection of T cell receptor beta chains follows, all from one sample in a study of blood T cell repertoires in COVID-19. The repertoire was sequenced with immunoSEQ multiplex PCR; TCRdb's copy has only in-frame clones and lacks some. The sample includes around 260,000 clones, 88% of them seen just once. Sequencing was performed on peripheral blood. These receptors were obtained from a human donor in a cohort sampled during active COVID-19. Both conserved end residues are part of each CDR3. Each record gives: J gene, clone size, V gene, D gene, CDR3 DNA, CDR3 protein. The D gene is left open where the match is weak. Clone size is shown for a subset of rows, as once, few, many or a class of expanded clone.

TRBJ2-5,.,TRBV3-1/TRBV3-2,.,TGTGCCAGCAGCCCGTCGGGCCAGGGCCAAGAGACCCAGTACTTC,CASSPSGQGQETQYF
TRBJ1-6,.,TRBV11-3,.,TGTGCCAGCAGCTTGTGGACAGATTCACCCCTCCACTTT,CASSLWTDSPLHF
TRBJ2-3,.,TRBV30,.,TGTGCCTGGAGTGCGAGACTAGGAAGGGGGGGGAATACGCAGTATTTT,CAWSARLGRGGNTQYF
TRBJ1-1,.,TRBV21-1,.,TGTGCCAGCAGCAAAAAAAAGGAGGGCACTGAAGCTTTCTTT,CASSKKKEGTEAFF
TRBJ1-6,.,TRBV10-3,.,TGTGCCATCAGTGAGTCCTCGGGGTTTAATTCACCCCTCCACTTT,CAISESSGFNSPLHF
TRBJ2-7,.,TRBV3-1/TRBV3-2,TRBD2,TGTGCCAGCAGCCCCTCCCTCGGACTGGGACTAGCGACCTACGAGCAGTACTTC,CASSPSLGLGLATYEQYF
TRBJ2-5,.,TRBV24-1,.,TGTGCCACCAGTGGGCCCAGAGAGACCCAGTACTTC,CATSGPRETQYF
TRBJ2-7,.,TRBV7-2,.,TGTGCCAGCGGCTGGGACAACTCCTACGAGCAGTACTTC,CASGWDNSYEQYF
TRBJ1-1,.,TRBV10-3,.,TGTGCCATCAGCAACAGACAAGTGTCGTACGAAGCTTTCTTT,CAISNRQVSYEAFF
TRBJ2-1,.,TRBV4-3,.,TGCGCCAGCAGCCCCATTTCGGGGAGCTCCTACAATGAGCAGTTCTTC,CASSPISGSSYNEQFF
TRBJ2-7,once,TRBV10-3,TRBD1,TGTGCCATCAGTGAGTCCGGGACAGATTACGAGCAGTACTTC,CAISESGTDYEQYF
TRBJ2-6,once,TRBV14,TRBD1,TGTGCCAGCAGCCAAGACAGGGGGCGGAGGTCTGGGGCCAACGTCCTGACTTTC,CASSQDRGRRSGANVLTF
TRBJ2-5,.,TRBV11-2,TRBD2,TGTGCCAGCAGCCTAAGTTTCTTTAGCGGGGGGGCAAATGAGACCCAGTACTTC,CASSLSFFSGGANETQYF
TRBJ1-1,.,TRBV6-5,TRBD1,TGTGCCAGCAGTTACCCAGGGGGCGTCACTGAAGCTTTCTTT,CASSYPGGVTEAFF
TRBJ1-6,.,TRBV9,TRBD1,TGTGCCAGCAGCAGAGGGACAGGGCTAGGTTGGTCACCCCTCCACTTT,CASSRGTGLGWSPLHF
TRBJ2-3,.,TRBV7-2,.,TGTGCCAGCAGCTTAGACAGGGGACTCACAGATACGCAGTATTTT,CASSLDRGLTDTQYF
TRBJ1-2,.,TRBV12-3/TRBV12-4,TRBD1,TGTGCCAGCAGAAAACAGGGGGACTATGGCTACACCTTC,CASRKQGDYGYTF
TRBJ1-6,.,TRBV7-2,TRBD1,TGTGCCAGCAGCTTAGTGGCAGGGGGTAATTCACCCCTCCACTTT,CASSLVAGGNSPLHF
TRBJ2-1,once,TRBV28,.,TGTGCCAGCAGTTTAGGCTTGGCCGGCCGGGGGGAGCAGTTCTTC,CASSLGLAGRGEQFF
TRBJ2-7,.,TRBV27,TRBD2,TGTGCCAGCAGTCAGGGCTTGGGACTAGCGGTGGGGACTTCCTACGAGCAGTACTTC,CASSQGLGLAVGTSYEQYF
TRBJ2-1,once,TRBV18,TRBD1,TGTGCCAGCTCACCACCAGGGGGCCTTAGTAATGAGCAGTTCTTC,CASSPPGGLSNEQFF
TRBJ1-5,once,TRBV6-6,TRBD1,TGTGCCAGCCGAGGGGCAGGGGGTAATCAGCCCCAGCATTTT,CASRGAGGNQPQHF
TRBJ2-7,.,TRBV5-5,TRBD1,TGTGCCAGCACCGCGCCGGGACAGGGGATGTACGAGCAGTACTTC,CASTAPGQGMYEQYF
TRBJ2-6,.,TRBV27,TRBD2,TGTGCCAGCAGTTCTCTAGCGGGGGCCTCATCTGGGGCCAACGTCCTGACTTTC,CASSSLAGASSGANVLTF
TRBJ2-5,.,TRBV6-2/TRBV6-3,.,TGTGCCAGCAGTACATCGAGGACAGCTGAGAGGACCCAGTACTTC,CASSTSRTAERTQYF
TRBJ1-6,.,TRBV9,TRBD1,TGTGCCAGCAGCGTAGATAACAGGGGGGGTCCCCAGCTCCACTTT,CASSVDNRGGPQLHF
TRBJ1-5,.,TRBV12-5,.,TGTGCTAGTGGTTTGGGCAGGGAAAATCAGCCCCAGCATTTT,CASGLGRENQPQHF
TRBJ2-7,few,TRBV7-9,.,TGTGCCAGCAGCTTAGCGGGGGCCCTTTACGAGCAGTACTTC,CASSLAGALYEQYF
TRBJ2-7,.,TRBV19,.,TGTGCCAGTAGCCCCGGGACAACTCCCTACGAGCAGTACTTC,CASSPGTTPYEQYF
TRBJ2-7,few,TRBV30,.,TGTGCCTGGAGTGCCACCTACGAGCAGTACTTC,CAWSATYEQYF
TRBJ2-7,.,TRBV7-2,.,TGTGCCAGCAGCCCCTACGGAGTATCCTACGAGCAGTACTTC,CASSPYGVSYEQYF
TRBJ2-5,.,TRBV5-4,.,TGTGCCAGCAGCCACCAAGGAGGTGGTGGAGAGACCCAGTACTTC,CASSHQGGGGETQYF
TRBJ2-3,few,TRBV4-1,TRBD1,TGCGCCAGCAGCCGGGACAGAGCCACAGATACGCAGTATTTT,CASSRDRATDTQYF
TRBJ1-4,.,TRBV14,.,TGTGCCAGCAGCCAAGCTACTAATGAAAAACTGTTTTTT,CASSQATNEKLFF
TRBJ2-3,.,TRBV19,TRBD2,TGTGCCAGTAGTATACTAGCGGGAGTGGCAGATACGCAGTATTTT,CASSILAGVADTQYF
TRBJ2-7,.,TRBV20-1,.,TGCAGTGCTAGGTCCAGCTACGAGCAGTACTTC,CSARSSYEQYF
TRBJ2-7,.,TRBV30,TRBD2,TGTGCCTGGAGCGGGGGGTACTACGAGCAGTACTTC,CAWSGGYYEQYF
TRBJ2-2,.,TRBV7-7,.,TGTGCCAGCAGCTTTGGTCGCACAGTGAACACCGGGGAGCTGTTTTTT,CASSFGRTVNTGELFF
TRBJ1-1,.,TRBV30,.,TGTGCCTGGAGTAGAGAGGGTAACACTGAAGCTTTCTTT,CAWSREGNTEAFF
TRBJ2-3,.,TRBV5-4,TRBD2,TGTGCCAGCAGTCCGACGGGGGGGGACACGCAGTATTTT,CASSPTGGDTQYF
TRBJ2-5,.,TRBV4-3,.,TGCGCCAGCAGCCAAGATGGCGTAACTACGCAAGAGACCCAGTACTTC,CASSQDGVTTQETQYF
TRBJ2-7,.,TRBV30,.,TGTGCCTGGACGGTTAGCTCCTACGAGCAGTACTTC,CAWTVSSYEQYF
TRBJ1-1,.,TRBV4-3,.,TGCGCCAGCAGCCCCCAGGGGCAGGGCACTGAAGCTTTCTTT,CASSPQGQGTEAFF
TRBJ2-1,.,TRBV11-2,.,TGTGCCAGCAGCTCGAGACCGGGTCCGACCAATGAGCAGTTCTTC,CASSSRPGPTNEQFF
TRBJ2-7,.,TRBV30,TRBD1,TGTGCCCGTAGGGACAGGACCTACGAGCAGTACTTC,CARRDRTYEQYF
TRBJ2-3,.,TRBV5-1,.,TGCGCCAGCAGCTCCAATCCGGGAGTTAGCACAGATACGCAGTATTTT,CASSSNPGVSTDTQYF
TRBJ1-3,.,TRBV20-1,.,TGCAGTGCTGTCTCTGTAAACACCATATATTTT,CSAVSVNTIYF
TRBJ2-1,.,TRBV7-9,TRBD1,TGTGCCAGCAGCCAGAGGGGACAGGATAGGCAGTTCTTC,CASSQRGQDRQFF
TRBJ1-2,once,TRBV28,TRBD1,TGTGCCAGCAACAGGGGTAACTATGGCTACACCTTC,CASNRGNYGYTF
TRBJ1-4,.,TRBV24-1,TRBD1,TGTGCCACCAGTTTGCCGGGACAGGGTAATGAAAAACTGTTTTTT,CATSLPGQGNEKLFF
TRBJ1-2,.,TRBV6-5,.,TGTGCCAGCACCAAGCCGGGCTATGGCTACACCTTC,CASTKPGYGYTF
TRBJ2-7,.,TRBV5-4,.,TGTGCCAGCAGCTTGGGTACGCGGGAGCAGTACTTC,CASSLGTREQYF
TRBJ2-1,.,TRBV7-9,TRBD1,TGTGCCAGCAGTCCTCGAATTAGGACAGGGGCAAATATCTACAATGAGCAGTTCTTC,CASSPRIRTGANIYNEQFF